This T cell receptor (beta chain) comes out of a study of graft-versus-host responses after intestinal transplantation (dated by TCRdb to about 2021). Study-wide context: The transplants that recipients got were multivisceral, liver-intestinal, or isolated intestinal. All recipients received anti-thymocyte globulin induction followed by maintenance tacrolimus and steroids for roughly 3 years. After intestinal transplantation, graft-versus-host and host-versus-graft alloreactive T cell clones in the graft, circulation and bone marrow were tracked using bulk TCR-beta CDR3 sequencing. Alloreactive clones were identified by sequencing pre-transplant mixed lymphocyte reaction products and comparing these products with unstimulated pre-transplant donor and recipient T cells. The cohort enrolled about two dozen intestinal transplant recipients, one of whom was a retransplant, and a few patients without pretransplant specimens were excluded. Donor T cell macrochimerism was defined as a peak of at least 4% donor T cells among recipient peripheral blood mononuclear cells. Instead of going to the commercial service, samples from a few later patients were sequenced in-house on an Illumina MiSeq and processed with MiXCR. What the authors observed across the whole study: Early after transplant, declines in HvG clones were associated with peak levels of circulating GvH clones. The conclusions were limited by the relatively low number and heterogeneity of the intestinal transplant patients. GvH clones were detected in recipient bone marrow, and some of these GvH clones were observed earlier in ileal mucosa or blood, consistent with an intestinal mucosal origin. High GvH to HvG T cell clonal ratios were observed in the allografts of patients with donor T cell macrochimerism.

Library preparation was by the immunoSEQ multiplex PCR assay. In most patients, genomic DNA was isolated using the Qiagen DNeasy Blood and Tissue Kit and sent frozen to Adaptive Biotechnologies for TCR sequencing. High-throughput TCR-beta CDR3 sequencing of genomic DNA from most patients was performed by Adaptive Biotechnologies. Concerning the study's data processing: TCR sequencing data for some 19 patients were retrieved from Adaptive's ImmunoSEQ software; a few other patients were processed with MiXCR and VDJtools. CD4 versus CD8 sorting errors were corrected by removing sequences found in both subsets at a frequency ratio below 5:1. CDR3 nucleotide sequences shared between donor and recipient were removed because their origin could not be assigned. To be classed as alloreactive, a clone needed at least 2-fold expansion over unstimulated cells and a minimum CFSE-low frequency of 0.002% (template counts) or 0.001% (read counts). Clones were considered mappable if detected in sequenced pre-transplant spleen, lymph node, or MLR CFSE-low populations of the donor or recipient. Cumulative frequency of alloreactive clones was calculated as a percentage of all sequences weighted by copy number. The source is immuneACCESS, and TCRdb retained only in-frame sequences with V and J called. Part of the clones is not carried over; for the studies checked, unresolved V genes explain less than half of this, and the remainder is unexplained. V, J and clone size derive from that table, while D and trimming were established from the DNA sequence. The table for this sample lists 130,000 or so clones; around 90% of them were counted only once. Approximately 0.17% of the sample comes from the top ten.

The CDR3 covers 14 residues, taking in both the cysteine and the phenylalanine. Solely the CDR3 DNA is kept, with 42 bases framed from the first base. In the paper's terms, the time point label means: cells obtained before transplantation from donor or recipient. CD3+CD4+ and CD3+CD8+ populations were FACS-sorted from unstimulated pre-transplant donor and recipient cells taken from spleen or lymph nodes. Concerning this clone: Its antigen is still unknown. It has no much larger one-base neighbor in the sample; base qualities were not kept.

The chain was built from TRBV12-2 and TRBJ1-1; the D call in the table, TRBD1, was not verified against the DNA. TRBV12-2 is recorded as a pseudogene. Sequenced material: unstimulated CD4+ T cells sorted from spleen or lymph node cells, taken before intestinal transplant. The receptor was derived from a human donor who received an intestinal transplant. The nucleotide sequence reads TGTGCAAGTCGCTTAAGGGACAGGAACACTGAAGCTTTCTTT. It is translated as CASRLRDRNTEAFF.